Below are 22 T cell receptor beta chains sequenced from a single sample in a study of T cell responses to AZD1222 COVID-19 vaccine. Assay: immunoSEQ multiplex PCR; the TCRdb copy retains only in-frame clones and omits some. Among some 130,000 clones listed, 85% to 90% were seen once. This specimen was peripheral blood, taken on day 0 of AZD1222 vaccination. The receptors shown here come from an adult in good health.

V gene TRBV9 combines with J gene TRBJ2-7, with D unresolved. The CDR3 is 14 residues long. Germline lookup yields CDR1 SGDLS and CDR2 YYNGEE. The V end was cut by 2 bases, the J end by 2 bases, with 11 bases between. CDR3 in DNA: TGTGCCAGCAGCGTCGGTGTGCCGGCCTACGAGCAGTACTTC. It is translated as CASSVGVPAYEQYF.

V gene TRBV7-3 combines with J gene TRBJ1-6, with a weak D call TRBD1 (5 bases). CDR1 and CDR2 from the germline V gene are SGHTA and FQGTGA. Trimming cost V 0 bases and J 10 bases, with 16 bases left between them. CDR3 length: 16 amino acids. CDR3 bases: TGTGCCAGCAGCTTAACGGGGGGTCAGGTTGGATCACCCCTCCACTTT. It codes for CASSLTGGQVGSPLHF.

The chain is built from TRBV30 and TRBJ1-2, with D unclear. The CDR3 contains 13 residues. Trimming took 4 bases from V and 3 from J, leaving 12 bases between them. Germline V lookup: CDR1 GTSNPN, CDR2 SVGIG (reference sequence). CDR3 DNA sequence: TGTGCCTGGAAGTCGAGCAGACACTATGGCTACACCTTC. Protein sequence: CAWKSSRHYGYTF.

V gene TRBV5-6 combines with J gene TRBJ1-2; D unresolved. The CDR3 is 14 residues long. Germline loops: CDR1 SGHDT, CDR2 YYEEEE. Trimming pared 0 bases from V and 2 bases from J, leaving 8 bases between. The CDR3 sequence: CASSLGVSNYGYTF. Here the CDR3 DNA reads TGTGCCAGCAGCTTGGGGGTCTCGAACTATGGCTACACCTTC.

The genes are TRBV6-5 and TRBJ1-3, with 7 bases matching TRBD1. The CDR3 runs to 14 residues. V shed 2 bases, J shed 2 bases, and the junction held 0 bases outside the gene matches. Looked up from germline, CDR1 is MNHEY and CDR2 is SVGAGI. The CDR3 loop reads CASSYGTAGNTIYF. The CDR3 bases are TGTGCCAGCAGTTACGGGACAGCTGGAAACACCATATATTTT.

Comments on this clone: Germline is not matched at one junction end, which may reflect a read error. The V call is TRBV7-7, the J call TRBJ2-5, with TRBD1 identical over 7 bases. Germline CDR1 and CDR2: SSHAT and FNYEAQ (reference sequence). The CDR3 is 13 residues long. The CDR3 is CASSLDRAETQYF. The DNA for the CDR3 is TGTGCTAGCAGCCTTGACAGGGCCGAGACCCAGTACTTC.

In its sample, this clone was seen once. The V gene is TRBV11-3, the J gene TRBJ2-1; TRBD2 agrees at 7 bases. With V trimmed by 5 bases and J by 3 bases, 7 bases remained unmatched. CDR1 is SGHNT, CDR2 YENEEA, per germline. CDR3 length: 15 amino acids. This chain's CDR3 is CASSTRTSSYNEQFF. CDR3 in DNA: TGTGCCAGCAGCACCCGGACTAGTAGCTACAATGAGCAGTTCTTC.

The rearrangement joins TRBV4-2 to TRBJ2-5; 11 nucleotides agree with TRBD2. With 6 bases clipped from V and 6 bases from J, the junction kept 9 bases outside the gene matches. Germline-derived CDR1 and CDR2 are LGHNA and YNFKEQ. There are 15 residues in the CDR3. The CDR3 reads CASSFGTSGTQTQYF. The DNA of the CDR3 is TGTGCCAGCAGTTTCGGGACTAGCGGAACTCAGACCCAGTACTTC.

The J gene is TRBJ1-3, the V gene TRBV11-1, with D unresolved. The germline V and J ends were trimmed by 5 bases and 4 bases, with 12 bases remaining between them. Looked up from germline, CDR1 is SGHAT and CDR2 is FQDESV (reference sequence). The CDR3 is 14 residues long. This CDR3 is CASSEALNGNTIYF. The CDR3 DNA reads as TGTGCCAGCAGCGAGGCCCTCAACGGAAACACCATATATTTT.

J is TRBJ2-1 and V is TRBV5-1; unclear D gene. This CDR3 comprises 16 residues. The V gene's germline CDR1 is SGHRS and CDR2 YFSETQ. Trimming stripped 2 bases from V and 4 bases from J, with 16 bases between. This CDR3 is CASSFGLGIDYNEQFF. The CDR3 DNA reads as TGCGCCAGCAGCTTTGGCCTAGGAATAGATTACAATGAGCAGTTCTTC.

The chain combines TRBV7-2 with TRBJ1-5, with a tentative D call TRBD1 (5 bases). Germline CDR1 SGHTA, CDR2 FQGNSA. This CDR3 is 14 amino acids long. Trimming stripped 3 bases from V and 7 bases from J, with 13 bases between. The CDR3 nucleotides are TGTGCCAGCAGCTTGGGCAGGGAGGGACAGCCCCAGCATTTT. Amino acids: CASSLGREGQPQHF.

The chain has TRBV27 and TRBJ2-5; D is possibly TRBD1 (6 bases). This CDR3 contains 16 residues. Trimming pared 2 bases from V and 5 bases from J, leaving 18 bases between. Germline V gene sequence: CDR1 MNHEY, CDR2 SMNVEV (reference sequence). In DNA form, the CDR3 reads TGTGCCAGCAGTTTAAGGACAGAGCAGTATGTGGAGACCCAGTACTTC. Translating gives CASSLRTEQYVETQYF.

The V call is TRBV15, the J call TRBJ1-6, with a possible D match to TRBD1 (5 bases). V was shortened by 0 bases and J by 6 bases, with 9 bases between the two germline ends. CDR3 length: 15 amino acids. Per the germline V gene, CDR1 is LNHNV and CDR2 is YYDKDF (reference sequence). CDR3 region: CATSREPDSNSPLHF. The CDR3 nucleotides are TGTGCCACCAGCAGAGAGCCAGACAGTAATTCACCCCTCCACTTT.

The chain uses TRBV21-1 and TRBJ1-1; TRBD1 is the table's D call, not checked against the DNA. TRBV21-1 is labeled a pseudogene. The CDR3 extends over 13 amino acids. The CDR3 region has the DNA TGTGCCAGCCGCGCCAGGGTGGTGCTGGAGGCTTTCTTT. Translation: CASRARVVLEAFF.

The J gene is TRBJ1-4, the V gene TRBV19; D uncertain. Germline CDR1 LNHDA, CDR2 SQIVND (reference sequence). The length of the CDR3 is 15 residues. With 6 bases removed from V and 0 bases from J, the gap between germline ends came to 11 bases. DNA of the CDR3: TGTGCCAGTAGCGACCTCGCAGCAACTAATGAAAAACTGTTTTTT. Translation gives CASSDLAATNEKLFF.

This sequence joins TRBV9 and TRBJ1-2; D is undetermined. This CDR3 comprises 14 residues. With 6 bases removed from V and 4 bases from J, the gap between germline ends came to 16 bases. Germline CDR1 and CDR2: SGDLS and YYNGEE. CDR3 region: CASTPGQRGYGYTF. CDR3 DNA sequence: TGTGCCAGCACCCCCGGGCAGAGAGGCTATGGCTACACCTTC.

V and J are TRBV27 and TRBJ1-5; D is perhaps TRBD1 (5 bases). V was trimmed by 6 bases and J by 7 bases, leaving 19 bases between them. Germline V gene data show CDR1 as MNHEY and CDR2 as SMNVEV (reference sequence). This CDR3 region has 15 residues. CDR3 coding DNA: TGTGCCAGCAGATCCGTCAGGGTTGCCTCCCAGCCCCAGCATTTT. This translates into CASRSVRVASQPQHF.

V is TRBV28 and J is TRBJ1-5; D might be TRBD1 (5 bases). The germline gives CDR1 MDHEN, CDR2 SYDVKM. This CDR3 spans 14 amino acids. Trimming removed 5 bases at V and 2 bases at J, with 10 bases between. CDR3 sequence: CASSQGHRNQPQHF. Written as DNA, the CDR3 is TGTGCCAGCAGTCAAGGACATCGCAATCAGCCCCAGCATTTT.

V is TRBV7-8 and J is TRBJ2-3, with D uncertain. The germline V and J ends were trimmed by 4 bases and 3 bases, with 5 bases remaining between them. Germline values: CDR1 SGHVS, CDR2 FQNEAQ. The CDR3 consists of 12 residues. The CDR3 loop reads CASSSMTDTQYF. The CDR3 nucleotides read TGTGCCAGCAGCTCCATGACAGATACGCAGTATTTT.

This clone was picked up one time. The CDR3 nucleotides read TGTGCCAGCAGCTTAGCGACCGCACCCCTCCACTTT. Its protein is CASSLATAPLHF. The V gene is TRBV7-2, the J gene TRBJ1-6; D unclear. From germline, CDR1 is SGHTA and CDR2 FQGNSA. The germline V and J ends were trimmed by 0 bases and 11 bases, with 5 bases remaining between them. The CDR3 has 12 amino acids.

The J gene is TRBJ2-3, the V gene TRBV5-1; 12 nucleotides match TRBD2. The J segment lost 3 bases and the V segment lost 2 bases, leaving 10 bases of the junction unmatched. The CDR3 runs 18 residues. Germline V lookup: CDR1 SGHRS, CDR2 YFSETQ. CDR3 amino acids: CASSFGSLAGGETDTQYF. DNA of the CDR3: TGCGCCAGCAGCTTTGGTTCCCTAGCGGGGGGGGAAACAGATACGCAGTATTTT.

This chain connects TRBV7-8 to TRBJ2-3; 10 bases line up with TRBD2. CDR1 and CDR2 from the germline V gene are SGHVS and FQNEAQ. The V segment lost 2 bases and the J segment 8 bases; nucleotides outside the gene matches: 1. This CDR3 is 13 amino acids long. This CDR3 reads CASSLTSGVTQYF. CDR3 in DNA: TGTGCCAGCAGCTTAACTAGCGGGGTTACGCAGTATTTT.